These 24 T cell receptor beta chains were all obtained from the same sample, sequenced in a study of monozygotic twins with inflammatory bowel disease. TCRdb reprocessed the 5' RACE reads, keeping one entry per CDR3 protein, no DNA. The sample totals 400,000 to 500,000 distinct CDR3 sequences. The sample consisted of blood. The receptors shown here come from a human donor with ulcerative colitis or Crohn's disease, or a healthy co-twin of an affected twin (not recorded which).

This chain connects TRBV15 to TRBJ2-1; TCRdb's assignment of TRBD2 cannot be checked, as there is no DNA. The CDR3 runs to 15 residues. Germline lookup yields CDR1 LNHNV and CDR2 YYDKDF (reference sequence). The CDR3 is CATSRDQAGGNEQFF.

The V gene is TRBV27, the J gene TRBJ2-5; TCRdb designates TRBD2, a call that cannot be tested without DNA. Germline assignment: CDR1 MNHEY and CDR2 SMNVEV (reference sequence). The CDR3 length is 14 residues. CDR3 sequence: CASRPLAVQETQYF.

The CDR3: CASSLMGVGRAGNTIYF. V usage is TRBV12-3 or TRBV12-4 and J usage is TRBJ1-3; TCRdb's D gene call, TRBD1, goes unchecked for lack of DNA. The CDR3 is made up of 17 amino acids.

This sequence joins TRBV6-2 or TRBV6-3 and TRBJ1-3. The CDR3 consists of 13 residues. Germline values: CDR1 MNHEY, CDR2 SVGEGT. CDR3 residues: CASSYLLGNTIYF.

The chain has TRBV20-1 and TRBJ2-5; the D call from TCRdb, TRBD1, cannot be confirmed without DNA. Per germline, CDR1 DFQATT and CDR2 SNEGSKA (reference sequence). The CDR3 is 13 residues long. The CDR3 region is CSATRDTQETQYF.

CDR3: CASGLGQYNEQFF. This chain uses TRBV12-5 with TRBJ2-1; TCRdb indicates TRBD1, and absent DNA this call remains unverified. Germline V gene sequence: CDR1 LGHNT, CDR2 FRNRAP. CDR3 length: 13 residues.

This chain connects TRBV7-8 to TRBJ1-1. The V gene's germline CDR1 is SGHVS and CDR2 FQNEAQ. CDR3 length: 17 residues. The CDR3 sequence: CASSLFGAGGMNTEAFF.

This chain connects TRBV11-2 to TRBJ2-3; TCRdb's D call of TRBD1 is untestable without DNA. Per the germline V gene, CDR1 is SGHAT and CDR2 is FQNNGV. CDR3 size: 16 residues. The CDR3 protein is CASSLEGGLATDTQYF.

The chain couples TRBV10-3 to TRBJ1-4. This CDR3 has 13 amino acids. In germline, CDR1 is ENHRY, CDR2 SYGVKD. The CDR3 reads CAISDLLGEKLFF.

The CDR3 sequence is CASTRDRALSNQPQHF. The V and J genes are TRBV25-1 and TRBJ1-5; TCRdb lists TRBD1, though no DNA is available to test this call. Germline V CDR1 and CDR2: MGHDK, SYGVNS. The CDR3 length is 16 residues.

The chain joins TRBV7-9 to TRBJ1-1. The CDR3 runs 14 residues. The germline V gene encodes CDR1 SEHNR and CDR2 FQNEAQ (reference sequence). The CDR3 here is CASSLVSPGTEAFF.

The gene calls are TRBV20-1 and TRBJ2-5; checking the TCRdb D call of TRBD2 is not possible without DNA. Germline V gene sequence: CDR1 DFQATT, CDR2 SNEGSKA (reference sequence). This CDR3 has 15 amino acids. The chain's CDR3 is CSASLPKDFQETQYF.

The chain joins TRBV11-2 to TRBJ2-3; the TCRdb call, TRBD1, lacks DNA for checking. The CDR3 has 12 residues. Germline-derived CDR1 and CDR2 are SGHAT and FQNNGV. CDR3 loop: CASSSAPDTQYF.

The chain couples TRBV10-3 to TRBJ1-5; the D call from TCRdb, TRBD1, cannot be confirmed without DNA. CDR3 length: 13 amino acids. From germline, CDR1 is ENHRY and CDR2 SYGVKD. The CDR3 here is CAISPQGDQPQHF.

The CDR3 sequence is CATPRGNTEAFF. The genes are TRBV7-9 and TRBJ1-1. The CDR3 length is 12 residues. Germline-derived CDR1 and CDR2 are SEHNR and FQNEAQ (reference sequence).

This sequence joins TRBV29-1 and TRBJ2-7; TCRdb outputs TRBD1, but without DNA this stays unchecked. Germline V CDR1 and CDR2: SQVTM, ANQGSEA. The CDR3 sequence is 13 residues long. CDR3 protein: CSVARTGLDEQYF.

This chain links TRBV7-2 with TRBJ1-4. The CDR3 length is 15 residues. Germline values: CDR1 SGHTA, CDR2 FQGNSA. The CDR3 sequence: CASSLVGTSREKLFF.

This rearrangement joins TRBV6-6 to TRBJ2-7; TCRdb calls TRBD1, which cannot be checked without DNA. This CDR3 comprises 13 residues. Germline V gene data show CDR1 as MNHNY and CDR2 as SVGAGI (reference sequence). CDR3 protein: CASSPAGGHEQYF.

CDR3 in amino acids: CASSLWGGRAVYNEQFF. The V gene is TRBV7-2, the J gene TRBJ2-1; TCRdb lists TRBD2, though no DNA is available to test this call. The CDR3 has 17 residues. Germline CDR1 reads SGHTA; CDR2 reads FQGNSA.

The V gene is TRBV30, the J gene TRBJ1-6. This CDR3 comprises 13 residues. Germline CDR1 and CDR2: GTSNPN and SVGIG (reference sequence). This chain's CDR3 is CAWSVQGYSPLHF. Full variable domain (outside the CDR3, taken from reference TRBV30 and TRBJ1-6): SQTIHQWPATLVQPVGSPLSLECTVEGTSNPNLYWYRQAAGRGLQLLFYSVGIGQISSEVPQNLSASRPQDRQFILSSKKLLLSDSGFYLCAWSVQGYSPLHFGNGTRLTVT.

This chain links TRBV27 with TRBJ1-1; TCRdb selects TRBD1, and the lack of DNA leaves this call unchecked. Germline V gives CDR1 MNHEY, CDR2 SMNVEV (reference sequence). The CDR3 has 13 residues. The CDR3: CASSRGVVTEAFF.

The rearrangement links TRBV10-3 to TRBJ2-6; TCRdb names TRBD1, which stays unverified in the absence of DNA. The V gene's germline CDR1 is ENHRY and CDR2 SYGVKD. This CDR3 spans 16 amino acids. The CDR3 region is CAISWTGGSGANVLTF.

The chain employs TRBV28 and TRBJ2-1; TCRdb lists TRBD2, though no DNA is available to test this call. The CDR3 spans 12 residues. In germline, CDR1 is MDHEN, CDR2 SYDVKM. The CDR3 loop is CASSQGLAGWFF.

This chain uses TRBV3-1 with TRBJ1-2. The CDR3 covers 14 residues. CDR1 and CDR2 (germline): LGHDT, YNNKEL (reference sequence). The CDR3 sequence: CASSQDRRVWGYTF.